Each of the 4 T cell receptor beta chains below was sequenced from the same sample in a study of cytomegalovirus exposure and HLA in healthy donors. The primer mix had 60 Vbeta and 13 Jbeta primers. The assay was immunoSEQ multiplex PCR, and TCRdb's table has in-frame clones only and misses some. The sample has around 190,000 clones, around 76% seen once. Sequenced input: PBMCs. These receptors all stem from a man aged 25-40 years in good health and CMV-seronegative.

V and J are TRBV6-4 and TRBJ2-3; D is unresolved. From germline, CDR1 is MRHNA and CDR2 SNTAGT. Trimming stripped 0 bases from V and 6 bases from J, with 13 bases between. The CDR3 is 15 residues long. The CDR3 reads CASSDSMAGSDTQYF. For the CDR3, the DNA is TGTGCCAGCAGTGACTCAATGGCAGGCTCCGATACGCAGTATTTT.

This clone is a singleton in its sample. The chain is built from TRBV27 and TRBJ2-3, with 11 bases lining up with TRBD1. V trimming: 6 bases; J trimming: 2 bases; junction bases outside the gene matches: 13. CDR1 is MNHEY, CDR2 SMNVEV, per germline (reference sequence). This CDR3 spans 18 amino acids. The CDR3: CASSVRGGQGAPTDTQYF. The CDR3 bases are TGTGCCAGCAGCGTACGGGGTGGACAGGGGGCGCCCACAGATACGCAGTATTTT.

The gene calls are TRBV6-1 and TRBJ1-5, with D possibly matching TRBD1 (6 bases). The ends were cut back, 8 bases at V and 5 bases at J, with 16 bases in the middle. Germline V gives CDR1 MNHNS, CDR2 SASEGT. CDR3 size: 14 residues. The chain's CDR3 is CASFGTGGYQPQHF. The CDR3 DNA is TGTGCCAGCTTCGGTACTGGGGGCTATCAGCCCCAGCATTTT.

This chain connects TRBV11-2 to TRBJ1-6; D gene uncertain. CDR3 length equals 13 residues. In germline, CDR1 is SGHAT, CDR2 FQNNGV. The V end lost 1 base, the J end lost 9 bases, and 7 bases lay between the germline ends. This chain's CDR3 is CASSLGTGSPLHF. DNA of the CDR3: TGTGCCAGCAGCTTAGGCACGGGTTCACCCCTCCACTTT.